This T cell receptor (beta chain) was captured in a study of CD8 T cells in Susac syndrome. From germline, CDR1 is MGHRA and CDR2 YSYEKL. The CDR3 has 16 amino acids. Deletions cut 0 bases from V and 2 bases from J, with 11 bases between. cDNA came from 0.5 to 1 ug RNA primed by random hexamers. MiXCR, applied by TCRdb to the immunoSEQ multiplex PCR reads, yields one record per CDR3 protein. The sample has 100,000 to 150,000 distinct CDR3 sequences; roughly 93% are singletons. V and J are TRBV4-1 and TRBJ2-4, with D perhaps matching TRBD1 (6 bases). The sequence was collected from a human donor with multiple sclerosis. Specimen: CD8+ T cells from PBMCs. The CDR3 DNA reads TGCGCCAGCAGCCAAGATCGACAGGAGTCCAAAAACATTCAGTACTTC. Residues: CASSQDRQESKNIQYF.